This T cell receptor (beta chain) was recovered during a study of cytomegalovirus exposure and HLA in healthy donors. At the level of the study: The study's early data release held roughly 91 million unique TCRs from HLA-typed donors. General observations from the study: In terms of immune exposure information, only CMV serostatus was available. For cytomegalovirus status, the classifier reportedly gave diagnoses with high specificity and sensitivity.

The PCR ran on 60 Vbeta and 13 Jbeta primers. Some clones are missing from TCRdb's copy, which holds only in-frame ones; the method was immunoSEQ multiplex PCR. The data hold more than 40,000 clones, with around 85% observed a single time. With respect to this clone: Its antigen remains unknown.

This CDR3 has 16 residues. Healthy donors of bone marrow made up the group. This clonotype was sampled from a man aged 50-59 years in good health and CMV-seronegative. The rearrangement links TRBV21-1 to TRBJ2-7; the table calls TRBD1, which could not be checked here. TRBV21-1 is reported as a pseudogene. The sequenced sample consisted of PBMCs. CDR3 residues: CASSKAQGMGSYEQYF. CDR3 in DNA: TGTGCCAGCAGCAAAGCGCAGGGTATGGGTTCCTACGAGCAGTACTTC.